Below, 15 T cell receptor beta chains from the same sample are listed, as sequenced in a study of cytomegalovirus exposure and HLA in healthy donors listed by TCRdb under 2017. The library came from the immunoSEQ multiplex PCR assay. TCRdb holds this immuneACCESS table with in-frame rearrangements only. Some clones are missing; in checked studies, unresolved V genes explain under half, and the rest has no known cause. The sample table records some 110,000 clones; about 87% of these occur just once. The ten largest clones represent about 2% of the sample. Sample: PBMCs. These receptors were collected from a woman aged 18-29 years in good health and CMV-seropositive.

V usage is TRBV27 and J usage is TRBJ1-2; tentative D call: TRBD1 (6 bases). Per germline, CDR1 MNHEY and CDR2 SMNVEV (reference sequence). This CDR3 is built from 14 residues. V was trimmed by 5 bases and J by 4 bases, leaving 14 bases between them. CDR3 residues: CASSLGQPSYGYTF. The CDR3 region has the DNA TGTGCCAGCAGTCTCGGACAGCCTTCCTATGGCTACACCTTC.

This clone was observed a single time. The chain carries TRBV28 and TRBJ1-6; 7 nucleotides align to TRBD1. The junction had 4 bases not matched to a gene; V was cut back by 1 base and J by 7 bases. Germline loops: CDR1 MDHEN, CDR2 SYDVKM. This CDR3 has 15 residues. The CDR3 DNA sequence: TGTGCCAGCAGTTTATCTAGGGGGCGGAATTCACCCCTCCACTTT. It yields the protein CASSLSRGRNSPLHF.

In this sample, this clone turned up once. The CDR3 coding sequence is TGTGCTAGTGGTTTGAAAGGGAGCACTGAAGCTTTCTTT. As protein: CASGLKGSTEAFF. The chain has TRBV12-5 and TRBJ1-1; D is undetermined. Germline assignment: CDR1 LGHNT and CDR2 FRNRAP. V was trimmed by 2 bases and J by 4 bases, leaving 8 bases between them. CDR3 length equals 13 residues.

The genes are TRBV11-2 and TRBJ2-7; 7 bases align to TRBD1. Germline CDR1 SGHAT, CDR2 FQNNGV. The CDR3 covers 16 residues. The V and J ends lost 0 bases and 4 bases, in that order; junction bases with no gene match: 9. CDR3 loop: CASSLEHRGERYEQYF. CDR3 bases: TGTGCCAGCAGCTTAGAGCACAGGGGAGAGAGGTACGAGCAGTACTTC.

CDR3 bases: TGCAGCGTTGAGTCCCGCACAGGGGAGGTTGCAGATACGCAGTATTTT. Translated: CSVESRTGEVADTQYF. The genes are TRBV29-1 and TRBJ2-3; D may be TRBD1 (7 bases). Germline loops: CDR1 SQVTM, CDR2 ANQGSEA. The CDR3 runs to 16 residues. Trimming left V 3 bases short and J 4 bases short, with 20 bases between.

V gene TRBV5-6 combines with J gene TRBJ2-5; 7 nucleotides line up with TRBD1. The CDR3 sequence is 14 residues long. Germline V lookup: CDR1 SGHDT, CDR2 YYEEEE. V lost 2 bases, J lost 5 bases, and 6 bases stayed unmatched. The CDR3 DNA sequence: TGTGCCAGCAGCTTACTTACAGGGGTGGAGACCCAGTACTTC. As protein: CASSLLTGVETQYF.

The chain uses TRBV6-5 and TRBJ1-2, with D unresolved. Germline values: CDR1 MNHEY, CDR2 SVGAGI. Between the trimmed V and J ends, which lost 0 bases and 4 bases, there was a span of 12 bases. This CDR3 has 15 amino acids. CDR3 sequence reads: CASSYSSQWSYGYTF. The CDR3 DNA is TGTGCCAGCAGTTACTCGAGTCAGTGGAGCTATGGCTACACCTTC.

This clone was counted only a few times. V and J are TRBV27 and TRBJ1-6; 8 nucleotides agree with TRBD1. V was clipped by 0 bases and J by 9 bases; unmatched bases: 7. The CDR3 is 16 amino acids. CDR1 MNHEY and CDR2 SMNVEV come from the germline V gene (reference sequence). The CDR3 coding sequence is TGTGCCAGCAGTTTATCCGGACAGGGAAAGGGTTCACCCCTCCACTTT. As protein: CASSLSGQGKGSPLHF.

This rearrangement joins TRBV10-3 to TRBJ2-7; weak D call: TRBD2 (7 bases). The CDR3 totals 15 residues. The germline gives CDR1 ENHRY, CDR2 SYGVKD. Trimming pared 4 bases from V and 1 base from J, leaving 14 bases between. The CDR3, as DNA: TGTGCCATCAGTGCGGCGGGGGCCAGATCCTACGAGCAGTACTTC. This codes for CAISAAGARSYEQYF.

The CDR3 reads CASSTDRANTGELFF. CDR3 sequence (DNA): TGTGCCAGCAGTACTGACAGGGCGAACACCGGGGAGCTGTTTTTT. V usage is TRBV2 and J usage is TRBJ2-2; TRBD1 aligns across 7 bases. V shed 5 bases and J 0 bases; nucleotides not matched to a gene: 3. CDR3 length: 15 residues. Germline V gives CDR1 SNHLY, CDR2 FYNNEI.

This chain links TRBV4-2 with TRBJ1-5; D may be TRBD1 (6 bases). CDR1 and CDR2 from the germline V gene are LGHNA and YNFKEQ. The CDR3 extends over 16 amino acids. Trimming shortened V by 1 base and J by 0 bases, and 10 bases separated the two germline ends. DNA for the CDR3: TGTGCCAGCAGCCAAGGAGGGGGAAATAGCAATCAGCCCCAGCATTTT. Translation gives CASSQGGGNSNQPQHF.

The genes are TRBV28 and TRBJ1-1, with 8 bases aligning to TRBD1. Trimming took 11 bases from V and 4 from J; bases not matched to a gene: 9. The CDR3 spans 13 residues. The germline V gene has CDR1 MDHEN and CDR2 SYDVKM. The CDR3 region is CAGRTGLGTEAFF. The CDR3 nucleotides read TGTGCCGGCCGGACAGGGCTGGGCACTGAAGCTTTCTTT. Using reference TRBV28 and TRBJ1-1 for the parts outside the CDR3, the full variable domain is DVKVTQSSRYLVKRTGEKVFLECVQDMDHENMFWYRQDPGLGLRLIYFSYDVKMKEKGDIPEGYSVSREKKERFSLILESASTNQTSMYLCAGRTGLGTEAFFGQGTRLTVV.

This sequence joins TRBV6-5 and TRBJ1-1; D may be TRBD1 (5 bases). The CDR3 contains 15 residues. V was trimmed by 2 bases and J by 3 bases, leaving 13 bases between them. Germline V gene data show CDR1 as MNHEY and CDR2 as SVGAGI. CDR3 region: CASSYGQGGDTEAFF. The CDR3 DNA reads TGTGCCAGCAGTTACGGTCAGGGCGGTGACACTGAAGCTTTCTTT.

This clone has only one observation. The V and J genes are TRBV10-3 and TRBJ2-5, with 16 positions matching TRBD2. The CDR3 covers 16 residues. Germline lookup yields CDR1 ENHRY and CDR2 SYGVKD. Trimming removed 10 bases from V and 2 bases from J; junction bases left unmatched: 7. The CDR3 DNA reads TGTGCCACCAGGGGGACTAGCGGGGGGGAACAAGAGACCCAGTACTTC. Translation gives CATRGTSGGEQETQYF.

The chain links TRBV11-3 to TRBJ2-3; the D is unclear. Germline V gene sequence: CDR1 SGHNT, CDR2 YENEEA. V dropped 3 bases and J dropped 4 bases, with 5 bases sitting between them. The CDR3 loop spans 12 amino acids. DNA of the CDR3: TGTGCCAGCAGCTTGAGGCCAGATACGCAGTATTTT. It codes for CASSLRPDTQYF.